A single sample is the source of the 6 T cell receptor beta chains below, sequenced in a study of technical replicates of blood from several donors. The method was immunoSEQ multiplex PCR; TCRdb's version includes in-frame clones alone and lacks a portion of them. The sample has 74,000 or so clones, about 96% seen once. The sequencing input was T cells isolated from PBMCs. The receptor source for this set is a human donor in good health.

This clone was counted only a few times. The CDR3 DNA reads TGCGCCAGCAGCCAGCTCAGGGGGGACACTGAAGCTTTCTTT. Translation: CASSQLRGDTEAFF. This rearrangement joins TRBV4-1 to TRBJ1-1; 7 bases are a match to TRBD1. The CDR3 sequence is 14 residues long. Per the germline V gene, CDR1 is MGHRA and CDR2 is YSYEKL. J gave up 3 bases and V 3 bases, and 4 bases lay outside the gene matches.

The chain uses TRBV19 and TRBJ2-1; TRBD2 matches at 7 bases. CDR1 and CDR2 from the germline V gene are LNHDA and SQIVND (reference sequence). With V trimmed by 4 bases and J by 8 bases, 8 bases remained unmatched. CDR3 size: 14 residues. The CDR3 region is CASSKRGSFDEQFF. The CDR3 DNA follows: TGTGCCAGTAGTAAGCGGGGTTCCTTCGATGAGCAGTTCTTC.

The V call is TRBV11-1, the J call TRBJ2-1, with 11 bases lining up with TRBD1. There are 17 residues in the CDR3. V dropped 7 bases and J dropped 6; count of bases not matched to a gene: 14. Germline values: CDR1 SGHAT, CDR2 FQDESV (reference sequence). Here the CDR3 reads CASIPRDRGISRNEQFF. CDR3 bases: TGTGCCAGCATACCCCGGGACAGGGGGATTTCGCGCAATGAGCAGTTCTTC. The full variable domain, its missing parts supplied by reference TRBV11-1 and TRBJ2-1, is EAEVAQSPRYKITEKSQAVAFWCDPISGHATLYWYRQILGQGPELLVQFQDESVVDDSQLPKDRFSAERLKGVDSTLKIQPAELGDSAMYLCASIPRDRGISRNEQFFGPGTRLTVL.

The chain couples TRBV9 to TRBJ2-1; TRBD1 is a possible D gene (5 bases). Germline V gene sequence: CDR1 SGDLS, CDR2 YYNGEE. The CDR3 loop spans 17 amino acids. The ends were cut back, 0 bases at V and 2 bases at J, with 15 bases in the middle. CDR3 nucleotides: TGTGCCAGCAGCGTAGCCCCGGCAGGGTTGGCCTACAATGAGCAGTTCTTC. This encodes CASSVAPAGLAYNEQFF.

The CDR3 nucleotides read TGCAGCGTTATAATTAGCGGAGAGCCGGACTCTGGGGCCAACGTCCTGACTTTC. Protein sequence: CSVIISGEPDSGANVLTF. The rearrangement joins TRBV29-1 to TRBJ2-6; perhaps TRBD2 as D (6 bases). Germline CDR1 reads SQVTM; CDR2 reads ANQGSEA. The CDR3 runs to 18 residues. V was pared by 5 bases and J by 0 bases, with 20 bases between.

The chain is built from TRBV29-1 and TRBJ2-5, with a possible D match to TRBD1 (7 bases). CDR3 length equals 18 residues. CDR1 is SQVTM, CDR2 ANQGSEA, per germline. Trimming shortened V by 3 bases and J by 1 base, and 24 bases separated the two germline ends. CDR3 coding DNA: TGCAGCGTTGATCCCCGACGAGGCGGGACAGACACCCAAGAGACCCAGTACTTC. Its protein is CSVDPRRGGTDTQETQYF.